This T cell receptor (beta chain) was obtained from a study of blood T cell repertoires in COVID-19. How the authors handled the data: Reference gene primers were amplified, and this amplification served to estimate nucleated cell counts. The repertoire was sequenced with immunoSEQ multiplex PCR; TCRdb's copy has only in-frame clones and lacks some. V, J and clone size reflect that table, while D and trimming were determined from the DNA. The sample includes 90,000 to 120,000 clones, around 88% of them seen just once. This CDR3 is 16 amino acids long. Trimming stripped 7 bases from V and 3 bases from J, with 19 bases between. The V gene's germline CDR1 is MNHNY and CDR2 SVGAGI (reference sequence).

The sequence came from a man aged 45-65 years with active or convalescent COVID-19. The rearrangement uses TRBV6-6 and TRBJ1-5; maybe TRBD1 (6 bases). The sequenced material came from peripheral blood. CDR3 nucleotide sequence: TGTGCCAGCACCGACTCGGACAGAGAGTTCAATCAGCCCCAGCATTTT. Amino acid sequence: CASTDSDREFNQPQHF.